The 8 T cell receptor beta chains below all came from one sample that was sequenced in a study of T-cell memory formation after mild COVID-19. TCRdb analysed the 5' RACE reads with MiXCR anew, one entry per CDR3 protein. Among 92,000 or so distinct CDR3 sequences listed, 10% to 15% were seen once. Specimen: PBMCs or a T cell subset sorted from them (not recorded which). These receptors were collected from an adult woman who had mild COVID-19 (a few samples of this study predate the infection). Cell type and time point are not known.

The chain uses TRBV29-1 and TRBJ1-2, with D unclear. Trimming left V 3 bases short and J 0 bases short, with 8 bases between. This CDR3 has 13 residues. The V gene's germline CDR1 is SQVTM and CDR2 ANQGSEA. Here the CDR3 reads CSVERQANYGYTF. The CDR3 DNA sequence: TGCAGCGTTGAGAGGCAGGCTAACTATGGCTACACCTTC.

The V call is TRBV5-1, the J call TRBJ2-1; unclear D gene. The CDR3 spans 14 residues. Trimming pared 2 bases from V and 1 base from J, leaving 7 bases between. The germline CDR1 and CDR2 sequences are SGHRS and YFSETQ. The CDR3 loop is CASSLSNSYNEQFF. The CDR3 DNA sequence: TGCGCCAGCAGCTTAAGCAATTCCTACAATGAGCAGTTCTTC.

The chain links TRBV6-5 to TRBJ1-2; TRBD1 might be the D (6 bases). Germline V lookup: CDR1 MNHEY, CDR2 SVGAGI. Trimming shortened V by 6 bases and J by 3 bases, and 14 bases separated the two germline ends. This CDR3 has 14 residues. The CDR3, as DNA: TGTGCCAGCAGCGGGGGGGCGCCTCACTATGGCTACACCTTC. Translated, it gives CASSGGAPHYGYTF.

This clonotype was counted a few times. The CDR3 reads CAISLAGGDTQYF. CDR3 nucleotide sequence: TGTGCCATCAGCTTAGCGGGAGGGGATACGCAGTATTTT. The genes are TRBV10-3 and TRBJ2-3, with 11 bases matching TRBD2. The CDR3 contains 13 residues. After removal of 6 bases from V and 6 bases from J, the junction contained 2 bases not matched to a gene. Germline V gene data show CDR1 as ENHRY and CDR2 as SYGVKD.

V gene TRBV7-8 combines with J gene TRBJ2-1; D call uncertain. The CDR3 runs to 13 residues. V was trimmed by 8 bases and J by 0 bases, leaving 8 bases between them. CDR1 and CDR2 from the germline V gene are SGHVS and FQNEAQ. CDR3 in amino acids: CASRTSSYNEQFF. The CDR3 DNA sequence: TGTGCCAGCCGCACGAGCTCCTACAATGAGCAGTTCTTC. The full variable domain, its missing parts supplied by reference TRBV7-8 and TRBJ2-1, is GAGVSQSPRYKVAKRGQDVALRCDPISGHVSLFWYQQALGQGPEFLTYFQNEAQLDKSGLPSDRFFAERPEGSVSTLKIQRTQQEDSAVYLCASRTSSYNEQFFGPGTRLTVL.

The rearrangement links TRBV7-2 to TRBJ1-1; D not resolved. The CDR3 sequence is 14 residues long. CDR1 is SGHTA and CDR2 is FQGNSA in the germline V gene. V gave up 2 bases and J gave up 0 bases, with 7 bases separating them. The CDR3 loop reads CASSLPKMNTEAFF. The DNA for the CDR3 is TGTGCCAGCAGCTTACCAAAAATGAACACTGAAGCTTTCTTT.

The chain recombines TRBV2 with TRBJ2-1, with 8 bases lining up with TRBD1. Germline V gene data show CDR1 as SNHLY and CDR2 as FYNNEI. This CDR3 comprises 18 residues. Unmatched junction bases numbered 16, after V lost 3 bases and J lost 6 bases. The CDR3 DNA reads TGTGCCAGCAGTGAGAACCAGGGGGCGCGGGCGGGTGGCAATGAGCAGTTCTTC. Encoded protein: CASSENQGARAGGNEQFF.

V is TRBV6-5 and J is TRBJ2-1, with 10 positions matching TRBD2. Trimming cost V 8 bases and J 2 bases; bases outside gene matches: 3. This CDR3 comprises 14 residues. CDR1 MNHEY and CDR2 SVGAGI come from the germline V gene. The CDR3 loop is CASGLAGAYNEQFF. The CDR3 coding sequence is TGTGCCAGCGGGCTAGCGGGGGCCTACAATGAGCAGTTCTTC.